Each of the 2 T cell receptor beta chains below was sequenced from the same sample in a study of cytomegalovirus exposure and HLA in healthy donors. Use of 60 Vbeta and 13 Jbeta primers characterized the PCR. Profiled with immunoSEQ multiplex PCR; TCRdb holds only in-frame clones, not every one. The table lists 60,000 to 75,000 clones, roughly four fifths of them singletons. Source material: PBMCs. These receptors came from a woman aged 25 to 39 in good health and CMV-seropositive.

This sequence joins TRBV30 and TRBJ1-2; maybe TRBD1 (6 bases). CDR3 length equals 12 residues. The germline V gene encodes CDR1 GTSNPN and CDR2 SVGIG (reference sequence). V was trimmed by 0 bases and J by 7 bases, leaving 9 bases between them. The CDR3 bases are TGTGCCTGGAGTGTACAGGGTTCTGGCTACACCTTC. The encoded protein is CAWSVQGSGYTF. Drawing the rest from reference TRBV30 and TRBJ1-2, the complete variable domain is SQTIHQWPATLVQPVGSPLSLECTVEGTSNPNLYWYRQAAGRGLQLLFYSVGIGQISSEVPQNLSASRPQDRQFILSSKKLLLSDSGFYLCAWSVQGSGYTFGSGTRLTVV.

The chain combines TRBV10-2 with TRBJ1-1; 9 nucleotides line up with TRBD1. Germline V gives CDR1 WSHSY, CDR2 SAAADI. CDR3 length equals 14 residues. With V trimmed by 2 bases and J by 3 bases, 1 base remained unmatched. CDR3 protein: CASSEDRGDTEAFF. The DNA for the CDR3 is TGCGCCAGCAGTGAGGACAGGGGGGACACTGAAGCTTTCTTT.